Following are 8 T cell receptor beta chains from one sample sequenced in a study of Ad26.COV2.S vaccination and SARS-CoV-2 variants (dated by TCRdb to 2020 to 2022). According to the study, the label for this sample's treatment or condition signals: some 20 received Ad26.COV2.S at low or high dose, single or two shots; 5 received placebo; per-sample allocation not given. Repertoires of vaccine and placebo recipients were sequenced from samples taken on day 63 after the first injection. Library construction relied on the immunoSEQ multiplex PCR assay. TCRdb mirrors the immuneACCESS table, restricted to in-frame sequences. Some clones are absent from its copies; in checked studies, under half trace to an unresolved V gene, and the reason for the others is unknown. In this sample the table shows 300,000 to 350,000 clones, roughly 90% of which occur a single time. In total, the top ten clones hold around 5.5% of the sample.

Sequenced here: peripheral blood, sampled in a trial of Ad26.COV2.S vaccine versus placebo. Receptors were obtained from a person aged 18 to 65 who received the Ad26.COV2.S COVID-19 vaccine or a placebo.

CDR3 protein: CAISKDSVASYGYTF. The CDR3 nucleotides are TGTGCCATCAGCAAGGACAGTGTCGCATCTTATGGCTACACCTTC. V and J are TRBV10-3 and TRBJ1-2; D might be TRBD1 (6 bases). Germline V lookup: CDR1 ENHRY, CDR2 SYGVKD. The V end was cut by 6 bases, the J end by 5 bases, with 19 bases between. This CDR3 has 15 residues.

V and J are TRBV28 and TRBJ1-1; maybe TRBD1 (6 bases). CDR1 is MDHEN, CDR2 SYDVKM, per germline. The V end lost 8 bases, the J end lost 3 bases, and 22 bases lay between the germline ends. The CDR3 is made up of 16 amino acids. The CDR3: CASEPSPGAGDTEAFF. The DNA of the CDR3 is TGTGCCAGCGAACCGTCACCAGGGGCGGGGGACACTGAAGCTTTCTTT.

The J gene is TRBJ1-5, the V gene TRBV27; D ambiguous. CDR3 size: 12 residues. Trimming removed 6 bases at V and 4 bases at J, with 7 bases between. The germline V gene has CDR1 MNHEY and CDR2 SMNVEV (reference sequence). CDR3 sequence reads: CASSRNNQPQHF. In DNA form, the CDR3 reads TGTGCCAGCAGCCGTAATAATCAGCCCCAGCATTTT.

This clone was found once. The chain uses TRBV27 and TRBJ2-7; D tentatively reads TRBD1 or TRBD2 (5 bases each). Germline V gives CDR1 MNHEY, CDR2 SMNVEV (reference sequence). Trimming shortened V by 4 bases and J by 4 bases, and 11 bases separated the two germline ends. The CDR3 runs to 13 residues. CDR3 DNA: TGTGCCAGCAGTTGGGGACCTCGATACGAGCAGTACGTC. Protein product: CASSWGPRYEQYV.

V is TRBV11-1 and J is TRBJ2-1; D is uncertain. CDR3 length: 16 amino acids. V was shortened by 5 bases and J by 5 bases, with 19 bases between the two germline ends. The germline V gene encodes CDR1 SGHAT and CDR2 FQDESV (reference sequence). CDR3 nucleotide sequence: TGTGCCAGCAGCCCATGGTCTTCTCCCGCAGACAATGAGCAGTTCTTC. This gives the protein CASSPWSSPADNEQFF.

The V and J genes are TRBV11-2 and TRBJ2-7; no clear D. The CDR3 contains 13 residues. Germline V gene lookup returns CDR1 SGHAT and CDR2 FQNNGV. Trimming shortened V by 0 bases and J by 7 bases, and 10 bases separated the two germline ends. CDR3 nucleotide sequence: TGTGCCAGCAGCTTAGAAGTGAGACTTGAGCAGTACTTC. This gives the protein CASSLEVRLEQYF. Full variable domain (outside the CDR3, taken from reference TRBV11-2 and TRBJ2-7): EAGVAQSPRYKIIEKRQSVAFWCNPISGHATLYWYQQILGQGPKLLIQFQNNGVVDDSQLPKDRFSAERLKGVDSTLKIQPAKLEDSAVYLCASSLEVRLEQYFGPGTRLTVT.

The rearrangement links TRBV5-1 to TRBJ1-1; tentative D call: TRBD1 (5 bases). V dropped 3 bases and J dropped 1 base, with 13 bases sitting between them. Germline-derived CDR1 and CDR2 are SGHRS and YFSETQ. CDR3 length equals 15 residues. In nucleotides, the CDR3 is TGCGCCAGCAGCTGGGAGGGACTGCAGAACACTGAAGCTTTCTTT. Translating it yields CASSWEGLQNTEAFF.

The V and J genes are TRBV14 and TRBJ2-5, with TRBD1 matching over 7 bases. CDR1 SGHDN and CDR2 FVKESK come from the germline V gene. Trimming at V came to 4 bases and at J to 1 base, leaving 6 bases not matched to a gene. This CDR3 region has 15 residues. CDR3: CASSPATGVQETQYF. The CDR3 DNA sequence: TGTGCCAGCAGCCCCGCCACAGGGGTCCAAGAGACCCAGTACTTC.